The 31 T cell receptor beta chains given below trace back to one sample, sequenced in a study of blood T cells in healthy people across ages. Next came a second PCR, run for roughly 6 to 11 cycles, which used a sample-barcoded 5' primer along with a J-beta primer mix. TCRdb itself ran the 5' RACE reads through MiXCR, one entry per CDR3 protein. The sample contains 600,000 or so distinct CDR3 sequences, 20% to 25% of which appear only once. Sequences were obtained from blood. The receptors derive from a man aged 65 to 85 in good health.

This sequence joins TRBV4-1 and TRBJ1-3; 7 nucleotides agree with TRBD1. Trimming at V came to 2 bases and at J to 1 base, leaving 5 bases not matched to a gene. Germline lookup yields CDR1 MGHRA and CDR2 YSYEKL. The CDR3 spans 16 residues. The CDR3 nucleotides are TGCGCCAGCAGCCAACCGACAGGGCTTTCTGGAAACACCATATATTTT. This codes for CASSQPTGLSGNTIYF.

In this sample, this clonotype turned up a few times. V gene TRBV20-1 combines with J gene TRBJ1-5, with TRBD1 as a possible D gene (5 bases). From germline, CDR1 is DFQATT and CDR2 SNEGSKA (reference sequence). V lost 0 bases and J lost 3, with 9 bases in between. The CDR3 contains 14 residues. The CDR3, as DNA: TGCAGTGCTAGAGACGGGGCAGACAATCAGCCCCAGCATTTT. Translation gives CSARDGADNQPQHF.

The chain carries TRBV6-2 or TRBV6-3 and TRBJ2-5; 8 nucleotides line up with TRBD1. The J call may be incorrect, as the DNA end agrees better with TRBJ2-1. Germline CDR1 reads MNHEY; CDR2 reads SVGEGT. The CDR3 loop spans 16 amino acids. The CDR3 region has the DNA TGTGCCAGCAACCCCTTCCGGGACAGGCTCTACAATGAGCAGTTCTTC. Encoded protein: CASNPFRDRLYNEQFF.

This chain joins TRBV7-6 and TRBJ2-1; a possible D gene is TRBD1 (5 bases). This CDR3 comprises 15 residues. V lost 3 bases, J lost 3 bases, and 12 bases lay in between. From germline, CDR1 is SGHVS and CDR2 FNYEAQ. CDR3 residues: CASSFGRAHYNEQFF. The CDR3 DNA follows: TGTGCCAGCAGCTTCGGCAGGGCTCACTACAATGAGCAGTTCTTC.

The V and J genes are TRBV12-3 or TRBV12-4 and TRBJ2-2, with 7 nucleotides matching TRBD1. The CDR3 totals 16 residues. V was clipped by 4 bases and J by 7 bases; unmatched bases: 12. The DNA for the CDR3 is TGTGCCAGCAGTTCAGGACAGGCCACAAGGGGCGGGGAGCTGTTTTTT. Amino acid sequence: CASSSGQATRGGELFF.

This clonotype came up a few times. This chain links TRBV20-1 with TRBJ2-7, with 7 bases aligning to TRBD1. The trim removed 5 bases at V and 0 bases at J, leaving 10 bases unmatched. The CDR3 is 15 amino acids. Germline assignment: CDR1 DFQATT and CDR2 SNEGSKA (reference sequence). Here the CDR3 DNA reads TGCAGTGCTTCGAAGGGACAGACAATCTCCTACGAGCAGTACTTC. Translated, it gives CSASKGQTISYEQYF.

V usage is TRBV5-1 and J usage is TRBJ1-4; possible D gene TRBD1, 5 bases. The CDR3 consists of 16 residues. Germline V gene data show CDR1 as SGHRS and CDR2 as YFSETQ. The ends were cut back, 0 bases at V and 1 base at J, with 10 bases in the middle. CDR3 sequence (DNA): TGCGCCAGCAGCTTGGCCAGGGCCGGAACTAATGAAAAACTGTTTTTT. Translation gives CASSLARAGTNEKLFF.

This clonotype was detected a few times. The chain employs TRBV20-1 and TRBJ2-1, with 10 nucleotides matching TRBD2. CDR1 DFQATT and CDR2 SNEGSKA come from the germline V gene (reference sequence). The CDR3 extends over 15 amino acids. V was clipped by 4 bases and J by 1 base; unmatched bases: 4. Here the CDR3 reads CSAKLAGTSYNEQFF. DNA of the CDR3: TGCAGTGCTAAACTAGCGGGGACATCCTACAATGAGCAGTTCTTC.

The table lists this clonotype with a few counts. The junction departs from germline at one end; a sequencing error may be responsible. This chain's CDR3 is CASSQDLPYNEQFF. The DNA for the CDR3 is TGCGCCAGCAGTCAAGATCTCCCGTACAATGAGCAGTTCTTC. The J gene is TRBJ2-1, the V gene TRBV4-1; D not certain. Germline CDR1 reads MGHRA; CDR2 reads YSYEKL. CDR3 length: 14 residues.

This clonotype was seen ten or more times. V and J are TRBV20-1 and TRBJ2-7; TRBD1 matches at 8 bases. This CDR3 has 14 amino acids. Losses at the gene ends were 5 bases for V and 3 bases for J; bases not matched to a gene: 9. The germline V gene encodes CDR1 DFQATT and CDR2 SNEGSKA (reference sequence). In DNA form, the CDR3 reads TGCAGTGCTTTAAGCCGGACAGGGAACTACGAGCAGTACTTC. Its protein is CSALSRTGNYEQYF.

The rearrangement joins TRBV27 to TRBJ2-3; D is unresolved. Trimming took 11 bases from V and 0 from J, leaving 12 bases between them. Germline V lookup: CDR1 MNHEY, CDR2 SMNVEV (reference sequence). This CDR3 has 13 amino acids. The chain's CDR3 is CASGTASTDTQYF. For the CDR3, the DNA is TGTGCCTCGGGCACGGCCAGCACAGATACGCAGTATTTT.

This clonotype was found a few times. The chain couples TRBV2 to TRBJ2-5; 8 bases agree with TRBD2. With V trimmed by 6 bases and J by 4 bases, 16 bases remained unmatched. Germline V lookup: CDR1 SNHLY, CDR2 FYNNEI. The CDR3 runs 17 residues. The DNA of the CDR3 is TGTGCCAGCAGCCGACTCAAGGACGGGACTAGTGGAGAGACCCAGTACTTC. Encoded protein: CASSRLKDGTSGETQYF.

This clonotype has a handful of counts. The J gene is TRBJ2-7, the V gene TRBV14, with TRBD2 matching over 8 bases. The CDR3 consists of 16 residues. The germline V gene encodes CDR1 SGHDN and CDR2 FVKESK. The junction had 10 bases not matched to a gene; V was cut back by 4 bases and J by 2 bases. The CDR3 nucleotides are TGTGCCAGCAGCCCAAGAGGGCTAGCGGGCACCTACGAGCAGTACTTC. Protein product: CASSPRGLAGTYEQYF.

In the case of this clonotype: Being one base from a much bigger clone, this may be a read error. This rearrangement joins TRBV29-1 to TRBJ2-5; D is perhaps TRBD2 (5 bases). The CDR3 has 10 residues. Germline V gene data show CDR1 as SQVTM and CDR2 as ANQGSEA. The CDR3 here is CSVREETQCF. CDR3 in DNA: TGCAGCGTGAGGGAAGAGACCCAGTGCTTC.

The J gene is TRBJ2-1, the V gene TRBV18, with D tentatively TRBD1 (6 bases). This CDR3 region has 13 residues. V lost 3 bases to trimming and J lost 7 bases, with 10 bases between them. CDR1 is KGHSH and CDR2 is LQKENI in the germline V gene. This CDR3 is CASSPTGLNEQFF. The CDR3 DNA sequence: TGTGCCAGCTCACCTACAGGGTTGAATGAGCAGTTCTTC.

About this clonotype: This may arise from a read error, as a much more abundant clone is one base away. CDR3 nucleotides: TGCAGCATTGTCCTGGGGTCGGGAGAGACCCAGTACTTC. It yields the protein CSIVLGSGETQYF. The chain carries TRBV29-1 and TRBJ2-5; D is undetermined. V lost 8 bases to trimming and J lost 4 bases, with 17 bases between them. The CDR3 has 13 residues. Germline V gene lookup returns CDR1 SQVTM and CDR2 ANQGSEA. Filled out from reference TRBV29-1 and TRBJ2-5, the complete variable domain reads SAVISQKPSRDICQRGTSLTIQCQVDSQVTMMFWYRQQPGQSLTLIATANQGSEATYESGFVIDKFPISRPNLTFSTLTVSNMSPEDSSIYLCSIVLGSGETQYFGPGTRLLVL.

This chain uses TRBV5-1 with TRBJ2-1, with a possible D match to TRBD2 (6 bases). Per the germline V gene, CDR1 is SGHRS and CDR2 is YFSETQ. The CDR3 is 14 residues long. Deletions cut 1 base from V and 3 bases from J, with 8 bases between. The CDR3 DNA sequence: TGCGCCAGCAGCTTGCCTAGCGACTACAATGAGCAGTTCTTC. Protein product: CASSLPSDYNEQFF.

A word on this clonotype: Compared with germline, one end of the junction differs, possibly owing to a read error. The chain recombines TRBV3-1 with TRBJ2-4; maybe TRBD2 (5 bases). The CDR3 length is 13 residues. Germline lookup yields CDR1 LGHDT and CDR2 YNNKEL (reference sequence). For the CDR3, the DNA is TGTGCCAGCAGCCACCTAGCCAAAACCATTCAGTACTTC. This sequence encodes CASSHLAKTIQYF.

This clonotype appeared a few times. V usage is TRBV5-1 and J usage is TRBJ2-3; tentative D call: TRBD2 (6 bases). CDR1 is SGHRS and CDR2 is YFSETQ in the germline V gene. This CDR3 has 13 amino acids. V lost 4 bases, J lost 6 bases, and 12 bases lay in between. The chain's CDR3 is CASSPFGSDTQYF. CDR3 nucleotide sequence: TGCGCCAGCAGCCCTTTCGGGAGCGATACGCAGTATTTT.

This clonotype was recorded a few times. This chain uses TRBV7-6 with TRBJ2-7; tentative D call: TRBD1 (5 bases). Germline V gene lookup returns CDR1 SGHVS and CDR2 FNYEAQ. V lost 1 base, J lost 5 bases, and 12 bases lay in between. CDR3 size: 14 residues. The CDR3 sequence is CASSLDTGRDEQYF. CDR3 coding DNA: TGTGCCAGCAGCTTAGATACAGGAAGGGACGAGCAGTACTTC.

As regards this clonotype: One end of the junction is discordant with germline, which a read error may explain. The V call is TRBV20-1, the J call TRBJ2-3; TRBD1 matches 10 bases. CDR3 length equals 15 residues. Germline values: CDR1 DFQATT, CDR2 SNEGSKA (reference sequence). CDR3 nucleotide sequence: TGCAGTGCTAGAATAGGGGACAGGGGCACAGATACGCAGTACTTT. Encoded protein: CSARIGDRGTDTQYF.

About this clonotype itself: At one of its ends the junction is not consistent with the germline gene, which may arise from a read error. The rearrangement uses TRBV5-5 and TRBJ2-5; D is possibly TRBD1 (6 bases). Germline CDR1 SGHKS, CDR2 YYEKEE (reference sequence). The CDR3 is 14 residues long. CDR3 residues: CASSARTDSYEQHF. Here the CDR3 DNA reads TGTGCCAGCAGCGCTAGGACAGATTCCTACGAGCAGCACTTC.

Written as DNA, the CDR3 is TGTGCCAGCAGTTTCAAAGCGGGAGGGATGGATGAGCAGTTCTTC. It translates to CASSFKAGGMDEQFF. J is TRBJ2-5 and V is TRBV12-3 or TRBV12-4; TRBD2 matches at 10 bases. The J call may be incorrect, as the DNA end agrees better with TRBJ2-1. This CDR3 region has 15 residues.

This clonotype appeared a few times. The V gene is TRBV12-3 or TRBV12-4, the J gene TRBJ2-2; TRBD2 might be the D (5 bases). V dropped 7 bases and J dropped 3 bases, with 15 bases sitting between them. This CDR3 is 15 amino acids long. The CDR3 nucleotides are TGTGCCAGCATGCCCACGGGGTTGTACACCGGGGAGCTGTTTTTT. Translating it yields CASMPTGLYTGELFF.

The rearrangement joins TRBV3-1 to TRBJ1-4; 10 bases line up with TRBD1. CDR3 length: 16 residues. Germline V gene sequence: CDR1 LGHDT, CDR2 YNNKEL (reference sequence). V was clipped by 1 base and J by 5 bases; unmatched bases: 4. This CDR3 is CASSQGLGQGNEKLFF. CDR3 nucleotide sequence: TGTGCCAGCAGCCAAGGTTTGGGACAGGGGAATGAAAAACTGTTTTTT.

Comment on this clonotype: The junction and the germline gene differ at one end; a read error may be behind it. The gene calls are TRBV5-1 and TRBJ1-2, with a weak D call TRBD1 (6 bases). This CDR3 comprises 12 residues. Germline lookup yields CDR1 SGHRS and CDR2 YFSETQ. The CDR3 DNA sequence: TGCGCCAGCAGCCACTCGGACAGCCATAAGCTCTTC. It specifies CASSHSDSHKLF.

CDR3 amino acids: CASSLDPGTSDQAKNIQYF. The CDR3 coding sequence is TGCGCCAGCAGCTTGGACCCCGGGACTAGCGACCAAGCCAAAAACATTCAGTACTTC. The chain employs TRBV5-1 and TRBJ2-4, with 10 positions matching TRBD2. This CDR3 has 19 amino acids. V lost 0 bases to trimming and J lost 0 bases; unmatched junction nucleotides: 9. Germline CDR1 is SGHRS and CDR2 is YFSETQ.

This clonotype was seen more than once but under ten times. The chain couples TRBV29-1 to TRBJ2-4; the D gene is possibly TRBD2 (6 bases). Germline V gene sequence: CDR1 SQVTM, CDR2 ANQGSEA. V was pared by 1 base and J by 0 bases, with 13 bases between. The CDR3 runs 16 residues. The DNA of the CDR3 is TGCAGCGTTGAAGGCCAGGCGGGACTAGCCAAAAACATTCAGTACTTC. This sequence encodes CSVEGQAGLAKNIQYF. Full variable domain (remainder filled in from reference TRBV29-1 and TRBJ2-4): SAVISQKPSRDICQRGTSLTIQCQVDSQVTMMFWYRQQPGQSLTLIATANQGSEATYESGFVIDKFPISRPNLTFSTLTVSNMSPEDSSIYLCSVEGQAGLAKNIQYFGAGTRLSVL.

Many counts were recorded for this clonotype. This chain uses TRBV27 with TRBJ2-3; TRBD2 matches 9 bases. The germline gives CDR1 MNHEY, CDR2 SMNVEV (reference sequence). This CDR3 comprises 16 residues. After removal of 2 bases from V and 5 bases from J, the junction contained 8 bases not matched to a gene. As DNA, the CDR3 is TGTGCCAGCAGTTTAATCGCTAGCGGGACTGTAGATACGCAGTATTTT. This gives the protein CASSLIASGTVDTQYF.

This clonotype showed up just a few times. CDR3 amino acids: CASSFRSGASLIMNTEAFF. In DNA form, the CDR3 reads TGCGCCAGCAGCTTCAGGTCAGGGGCCTCTCTAATAATGAACACTGAAGCTTTCTTT. V is TRBV5-1 and J is TRBJ1-1; perhaps TRBD1 as D (6 bases). Germline loops: CDR1 SGHRS, CDR2 YFSETQ. The CDR3 consists of 19 residues. V lost 2 bases, J lost 0 bases, and 23 bases lay in between.

This clonotype occurred a few times. The chain uses TRBV20-1 and TRBJ2-1, with D possibly being TRBD1 (6 bases). Germline CDR1 and CDR2: DFQATT and SNEGSKA (reference sequence). The CDR3 consists of 14 residues. V lost 3 bases to trimming and J lost 6 bases, with 15 bases between them. In nucleotides, the CDR3 is TGCAGTGCTAGTTGGGGGCACGGGCGCAATGAGCAGTTCTTC. This gives the protein CSASWGHGRNEQFF.